Below, one T cell receptor (beta chain) is given with its context. The sample comes from a study of blood T cell repertoires in COVID-19. Here immunoSEQ multiplex PCR was the method, and the copy in TCRdb shows in-frame clones only, minus some. The sample has about 130,000 clones; 75% to 90% are singletons. This CDR3 region has 16 residues. Germline loops: CDR1 MRHNA, CDR2 SNTAGT. V was clipped by 7 bases and J by 0 bases; unmatched bases: 11. Sample: PBMCs or T cells enriched from blood (not recorded which). The rearrangement uses TRBV6-4 and TRBJ2-7; 8 positions match TRBD2. The sequence was collected from a woman aged 45-65 years who had recovered from COVID-19. CDR3: CASTASGGRFSYEQYF. The DNA for the CDR3 is TGTGCCAGCACCGCCAGCGGGGGCCGCTTCTCCTACGAGCAGTACTTC.